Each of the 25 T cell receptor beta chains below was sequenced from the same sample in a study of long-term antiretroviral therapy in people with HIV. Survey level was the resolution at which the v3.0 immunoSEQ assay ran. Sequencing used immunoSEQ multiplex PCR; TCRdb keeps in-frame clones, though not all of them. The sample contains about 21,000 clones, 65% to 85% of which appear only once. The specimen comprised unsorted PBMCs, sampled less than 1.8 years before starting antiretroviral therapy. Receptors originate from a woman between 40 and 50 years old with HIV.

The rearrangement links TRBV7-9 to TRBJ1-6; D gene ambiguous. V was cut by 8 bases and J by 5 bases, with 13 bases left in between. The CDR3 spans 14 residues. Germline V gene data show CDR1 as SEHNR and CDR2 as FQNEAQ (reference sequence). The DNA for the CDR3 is TGTGCCAGCGCCCAGACTTCTAATAATTCACCCCTCCACTTT. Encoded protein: CASAQTSNNSPLHF.

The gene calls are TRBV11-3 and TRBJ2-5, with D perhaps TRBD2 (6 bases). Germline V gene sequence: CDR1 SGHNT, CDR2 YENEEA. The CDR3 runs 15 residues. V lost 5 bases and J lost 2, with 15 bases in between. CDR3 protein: CASSPRGDSQETQYF. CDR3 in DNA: TGTGCCAGCAGCCCCCGAGGGGACTCACAAGAGACCCAGTACTTC. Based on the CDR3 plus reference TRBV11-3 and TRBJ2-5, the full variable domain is EAGVVQSPRYKIIEKKQPVAFWCNPISGHNTLYWYLQNLGQGPELLIRYENEEAVDDSQLPKDRFSAERLKGVDSTLKIQPAELGDSAVYLCASSPRGDSQETQYFGPGTRLLVL.

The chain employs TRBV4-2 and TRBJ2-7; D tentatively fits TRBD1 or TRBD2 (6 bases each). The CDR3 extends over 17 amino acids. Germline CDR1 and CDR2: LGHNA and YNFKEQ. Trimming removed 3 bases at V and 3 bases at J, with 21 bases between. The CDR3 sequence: CASSHDLVLGGIYEQYF. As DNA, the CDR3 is TGTGCCAGCAGCCACGATTTGGTCTTAGGGGGGATCTACGAGCAGTACTTC.

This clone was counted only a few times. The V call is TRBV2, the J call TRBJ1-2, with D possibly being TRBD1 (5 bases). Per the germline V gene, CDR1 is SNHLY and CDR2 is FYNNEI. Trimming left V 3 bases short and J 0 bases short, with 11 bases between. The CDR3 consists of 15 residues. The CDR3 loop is CASSDERGANYGYTF. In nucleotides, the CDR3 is TGTGCCAGCAGTGACGAGAGAGGGGCTAACTATGGCTACACCTTC.

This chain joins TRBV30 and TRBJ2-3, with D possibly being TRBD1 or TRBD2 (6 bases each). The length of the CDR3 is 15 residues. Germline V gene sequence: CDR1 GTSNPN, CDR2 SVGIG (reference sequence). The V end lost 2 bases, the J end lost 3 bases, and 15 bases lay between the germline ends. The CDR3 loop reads CAWSKGGTDTDTQYF. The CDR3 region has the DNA TGTGCCTGGAGTAAAGGGGGGACTGATACAGATACGCAGTATTTT.

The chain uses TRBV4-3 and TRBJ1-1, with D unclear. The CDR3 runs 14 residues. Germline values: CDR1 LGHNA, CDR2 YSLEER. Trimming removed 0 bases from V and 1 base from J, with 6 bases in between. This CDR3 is CASSQDLENTEAFF. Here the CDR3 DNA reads TGCGCCAGCAGCCAAGATTTAGAGAACACTGAAGCTTTCTTT.

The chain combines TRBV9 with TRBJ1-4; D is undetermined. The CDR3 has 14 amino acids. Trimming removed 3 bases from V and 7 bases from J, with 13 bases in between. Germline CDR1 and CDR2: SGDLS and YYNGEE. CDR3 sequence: CASSALGVGEKLFF. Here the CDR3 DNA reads TGTGCCAGCAGCGCCCTCGGGGTCGGTGAAAAACTGTTTTTT.

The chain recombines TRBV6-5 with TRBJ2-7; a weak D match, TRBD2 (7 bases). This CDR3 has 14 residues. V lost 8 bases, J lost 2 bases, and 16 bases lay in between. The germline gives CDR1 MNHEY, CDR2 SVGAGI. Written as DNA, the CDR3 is TGTGCCAGCTCAGCGGGGCAGGGGACCTACGAGCAGTACTTC. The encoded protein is CASSAGQGTYEQYF.

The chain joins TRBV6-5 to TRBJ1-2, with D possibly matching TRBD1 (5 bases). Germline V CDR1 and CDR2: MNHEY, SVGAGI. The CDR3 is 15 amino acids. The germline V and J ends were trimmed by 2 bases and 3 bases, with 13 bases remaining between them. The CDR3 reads CASSYRGRGYYGYTF. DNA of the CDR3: TGTGCCAGCAGTTACCGGGGACGGGGTTACTATGGCTACACCTTC.

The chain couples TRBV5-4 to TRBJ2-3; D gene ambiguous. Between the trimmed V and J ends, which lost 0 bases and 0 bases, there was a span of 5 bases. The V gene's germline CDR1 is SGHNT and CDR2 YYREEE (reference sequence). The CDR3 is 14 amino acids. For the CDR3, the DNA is TGTGCCAGCAGCTTGGATCCTAGCACAGATACGCAGTATTTT. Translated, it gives CASSLDPSTDTQYF.

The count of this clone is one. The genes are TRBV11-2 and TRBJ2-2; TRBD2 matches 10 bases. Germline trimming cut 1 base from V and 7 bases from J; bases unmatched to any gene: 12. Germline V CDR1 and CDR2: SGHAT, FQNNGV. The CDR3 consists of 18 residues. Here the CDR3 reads CASSLGGRTSGVGGELFF. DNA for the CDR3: TGTGCCAGCAGCTTAGGGGGGCGGACTAGCGGCGTTGGCGGGGAGCTGTTTTTT.

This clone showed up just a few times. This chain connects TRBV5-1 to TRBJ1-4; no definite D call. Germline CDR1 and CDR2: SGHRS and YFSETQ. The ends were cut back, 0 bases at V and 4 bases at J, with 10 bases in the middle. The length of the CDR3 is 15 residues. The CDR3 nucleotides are TGCGCCAGCAGCTTGGGGCCGGAAGATAATGAAAAACTGTTTTTT. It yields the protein CASSLGPEDNEKLFF.

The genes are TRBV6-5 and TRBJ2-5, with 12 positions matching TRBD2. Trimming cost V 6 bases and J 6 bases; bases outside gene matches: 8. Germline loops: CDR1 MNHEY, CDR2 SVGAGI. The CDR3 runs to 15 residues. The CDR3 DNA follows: TGTGCCAGCAGCTACACTAGCGGGGGGTCCAAGACCCAGTACTTC. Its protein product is CASSYTSGGSKTQYF.

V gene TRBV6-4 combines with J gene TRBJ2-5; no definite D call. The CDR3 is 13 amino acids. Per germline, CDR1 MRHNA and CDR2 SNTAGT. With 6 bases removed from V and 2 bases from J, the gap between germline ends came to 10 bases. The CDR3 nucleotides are TGTGCCAGCAGCCGAGGCCTGCAAGAGACCCAGTACTTC. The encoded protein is CASSRGLQETQYF.

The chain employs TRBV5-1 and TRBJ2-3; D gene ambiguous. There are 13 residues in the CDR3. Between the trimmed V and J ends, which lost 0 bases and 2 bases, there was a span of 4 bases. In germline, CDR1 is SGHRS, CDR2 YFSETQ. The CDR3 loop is CASSLGYTDTQYF. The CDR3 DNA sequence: TGCGCCAGCAGCTTGGGGTACACAGATACGCAGTATTTT. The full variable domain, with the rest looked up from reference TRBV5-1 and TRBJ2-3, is KAGVTQTPRYLIKTRGQQVTLSCSPISGHRSVSWYQQTPGQGLQFLFEYFSETQRNKGNFPGRFSGRQFSNSRSEMNVSTLELGDSALYLCASSLGYTDTQYFGPGTRLTVL.

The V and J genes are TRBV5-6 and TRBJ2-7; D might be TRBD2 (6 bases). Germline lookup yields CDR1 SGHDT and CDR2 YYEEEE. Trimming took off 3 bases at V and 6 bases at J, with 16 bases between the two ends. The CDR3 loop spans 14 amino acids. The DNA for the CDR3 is TGTGCCAGCAGCTGGAGGGGTTATGGAGGCGAGCAGTACTTC. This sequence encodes CASSWRGYGGEQYF.

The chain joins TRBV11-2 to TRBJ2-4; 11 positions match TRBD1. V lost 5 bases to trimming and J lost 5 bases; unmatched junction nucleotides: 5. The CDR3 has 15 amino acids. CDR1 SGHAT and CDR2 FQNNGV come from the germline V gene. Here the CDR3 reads CASSAPGQGENIQYF. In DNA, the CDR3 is TGTGCCAGCAGCGCACCGGGACAGGGGGAAAACATTCAGTACTTC.

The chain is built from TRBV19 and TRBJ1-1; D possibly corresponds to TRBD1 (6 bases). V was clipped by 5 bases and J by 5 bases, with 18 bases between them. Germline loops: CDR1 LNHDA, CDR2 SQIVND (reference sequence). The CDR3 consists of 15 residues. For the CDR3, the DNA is TGTGCCAGTAGTGACCGGGCTAACAGGGAAACTGAAGCTTTCTTT. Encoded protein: CASSDRANRETEAFF.

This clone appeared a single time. CDR3 DNA: TGTGCCACCAGCAGAGATGGGGGGAAGCCCAATGAAAAACTGTTTTTT. Amino acid sequence: CATSRDGGKPNEKLFF. The V call is TRBV15, the J call TRBJ1-4, with D possibly TRBD1 on 5 matching bases. The V end lost 0 bases, the J end lost 5 bases, and 13 bases lay between the germline ends. CDR3 length equals 16 residues. Germline values: CDR1 LNHNV, CDR2 YYDKDF (reference sequence). Full variable domain (remainder filled in from reference TRBV15 and TRBJ1-4): DAMVIQNPRYQVTQFGKPVTLSCSQTLNHNVMYWYQQKSSQAPKLLFHYYDKDFNNEADTPDNFQSRRPNTSFCFLDIRSPGLGDTAMYLCATSRDGGKPNEKLFFGSGTQLSVL.

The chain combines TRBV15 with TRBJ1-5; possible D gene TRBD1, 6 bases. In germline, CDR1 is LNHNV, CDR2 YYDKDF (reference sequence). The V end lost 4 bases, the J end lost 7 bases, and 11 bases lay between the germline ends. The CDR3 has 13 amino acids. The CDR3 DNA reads TGTGCCACCAGCAATCCGGGGGCGCAGCCCCAGCATTTT. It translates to CATSNPGAQPQHF.

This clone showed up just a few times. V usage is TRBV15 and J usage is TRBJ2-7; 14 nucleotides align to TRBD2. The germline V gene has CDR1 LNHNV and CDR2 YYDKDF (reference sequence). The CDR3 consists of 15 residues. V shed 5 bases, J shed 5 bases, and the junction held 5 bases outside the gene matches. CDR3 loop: CATSRLAGGPHEQYF. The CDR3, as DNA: TGTGCCACCAGCCGACTAGCGGGAGGGCCCCACGAGCAGTACTTC.

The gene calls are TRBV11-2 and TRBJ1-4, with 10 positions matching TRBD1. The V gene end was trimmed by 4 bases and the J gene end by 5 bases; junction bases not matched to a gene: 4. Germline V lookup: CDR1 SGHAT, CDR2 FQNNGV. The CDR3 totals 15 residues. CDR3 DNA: TGTGCCAGCAGCTCTCCGGGACAGGGGAATGAAAAACTGTTTTTT. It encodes CASSSPGQGNEKLFF.

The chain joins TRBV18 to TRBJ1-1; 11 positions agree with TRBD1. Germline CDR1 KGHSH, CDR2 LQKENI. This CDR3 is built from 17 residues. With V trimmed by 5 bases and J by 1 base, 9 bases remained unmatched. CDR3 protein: CASSSGQGGSKNTEAFF. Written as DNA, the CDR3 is TGTGCCAGCTCATCGGGACAGGGGGGCTCCAAGAACACTGAAGCTTTCTTT.

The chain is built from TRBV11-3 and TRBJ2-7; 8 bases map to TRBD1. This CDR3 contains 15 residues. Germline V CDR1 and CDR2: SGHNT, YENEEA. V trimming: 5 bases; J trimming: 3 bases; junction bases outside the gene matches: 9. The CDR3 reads CASSPGPQGDYEQYF. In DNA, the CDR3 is TGTGCCAGCAGCCCGGGTCCACAGGGGGACTACGAGCAGTACTTC.

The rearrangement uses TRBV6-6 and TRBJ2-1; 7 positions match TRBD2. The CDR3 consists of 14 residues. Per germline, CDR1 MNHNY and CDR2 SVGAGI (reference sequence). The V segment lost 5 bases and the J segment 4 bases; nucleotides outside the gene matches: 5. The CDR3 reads CASSPGLYYNEQFF. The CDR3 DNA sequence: TGTGCCAGCAGTCCGGGACTATATTACAATGAGCAGTTCTTC.